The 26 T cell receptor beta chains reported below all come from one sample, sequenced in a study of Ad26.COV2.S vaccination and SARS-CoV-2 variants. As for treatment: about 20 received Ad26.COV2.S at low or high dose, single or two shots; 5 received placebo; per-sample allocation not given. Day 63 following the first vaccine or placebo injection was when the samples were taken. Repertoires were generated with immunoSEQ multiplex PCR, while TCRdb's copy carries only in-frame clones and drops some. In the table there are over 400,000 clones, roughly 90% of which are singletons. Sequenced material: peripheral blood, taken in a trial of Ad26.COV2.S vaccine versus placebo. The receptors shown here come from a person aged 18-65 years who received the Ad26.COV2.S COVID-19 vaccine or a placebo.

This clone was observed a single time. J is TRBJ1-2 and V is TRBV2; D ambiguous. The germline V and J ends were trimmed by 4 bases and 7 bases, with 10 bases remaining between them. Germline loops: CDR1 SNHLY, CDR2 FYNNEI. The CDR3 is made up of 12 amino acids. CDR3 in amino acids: CASSVLGSGYTF. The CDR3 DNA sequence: TGTGCCAGCAGTGTTTTGGGATCTGGCTACACCTTC.

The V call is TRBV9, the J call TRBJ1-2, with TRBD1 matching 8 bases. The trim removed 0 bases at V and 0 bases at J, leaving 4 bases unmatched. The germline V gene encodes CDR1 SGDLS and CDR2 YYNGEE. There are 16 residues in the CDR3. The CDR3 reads CASSVVGTGPNYGYTF. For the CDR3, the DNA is TGTGCCAGCAGCGTAGTCGGGACAGGCCCTAACTATGGCTACACCTTC. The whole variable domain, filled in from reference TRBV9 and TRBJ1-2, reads DSGVTQTPKHLITATGQRVTLRCSPRSGDLSVYWYQQSLDQGLQFLIQYYNGEERAKGNILERFSAQQFPDLHSELNLSSLELGDSALYFCASSVVGTGPNYGYTFGSGTRLTVV.

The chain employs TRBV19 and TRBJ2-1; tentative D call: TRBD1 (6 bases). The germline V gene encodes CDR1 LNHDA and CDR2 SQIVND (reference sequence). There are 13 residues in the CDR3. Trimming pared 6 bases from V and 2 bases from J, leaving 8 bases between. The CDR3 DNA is TGTGCCAGTAGACAGGGTGCCTACAATGAGCAGTTCTTC. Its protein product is CASRQGAYNEQFF.

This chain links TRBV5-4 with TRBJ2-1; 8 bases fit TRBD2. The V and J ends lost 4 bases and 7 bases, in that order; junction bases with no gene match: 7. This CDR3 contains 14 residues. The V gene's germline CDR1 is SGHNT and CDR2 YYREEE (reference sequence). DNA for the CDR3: TGTGCCAGCAGCCGTAGCGGGGCCCAGAATGAGCAGTTCTTC. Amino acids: CASSRSGAQNEQFF.

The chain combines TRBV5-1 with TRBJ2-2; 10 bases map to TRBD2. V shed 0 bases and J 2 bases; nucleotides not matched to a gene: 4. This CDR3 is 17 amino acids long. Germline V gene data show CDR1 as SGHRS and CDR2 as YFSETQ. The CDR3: CASSLGLAGENTGELFF. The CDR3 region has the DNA TGCGCCAGCAGCTTGGGCCTAGCGGGGGAAAACACCGGGGAGCTGTTTTTT.

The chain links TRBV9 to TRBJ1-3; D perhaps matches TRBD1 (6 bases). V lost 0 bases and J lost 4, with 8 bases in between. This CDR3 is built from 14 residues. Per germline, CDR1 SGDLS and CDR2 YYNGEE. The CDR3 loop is CASSVDRVGNTIYF. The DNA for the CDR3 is TGTGCCAGCAGCGTAGACAGGGTAGGAAACACCATATATTTT. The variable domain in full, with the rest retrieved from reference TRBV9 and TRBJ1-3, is DSGVTQTPKHLITATGQRVTLRCSPRSGDLSVYWYQQSLDQGLQFLIQYYNGEERAKGNILERFSAQQFPDLHSELNLSSLELGDSALYFCASSVDRVGNTIYFGEGSWLTVV.

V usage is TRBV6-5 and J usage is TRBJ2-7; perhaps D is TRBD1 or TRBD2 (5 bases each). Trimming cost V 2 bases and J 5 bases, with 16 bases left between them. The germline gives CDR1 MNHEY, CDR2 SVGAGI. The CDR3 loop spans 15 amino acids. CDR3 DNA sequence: TGTGCCAGCAGTTACGGGGCAGGGAGTGTCCACGAGCAGTACTTC. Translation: CASSYGAGSVHEQYF.

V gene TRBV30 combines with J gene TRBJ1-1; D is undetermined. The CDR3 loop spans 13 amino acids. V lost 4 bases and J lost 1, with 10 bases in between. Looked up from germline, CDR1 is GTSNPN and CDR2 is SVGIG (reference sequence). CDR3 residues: CAWIPDQNTEAFF. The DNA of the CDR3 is TGTGCCTGGATCCCCGACCAGAACACTGAAGCTTTCTTT.

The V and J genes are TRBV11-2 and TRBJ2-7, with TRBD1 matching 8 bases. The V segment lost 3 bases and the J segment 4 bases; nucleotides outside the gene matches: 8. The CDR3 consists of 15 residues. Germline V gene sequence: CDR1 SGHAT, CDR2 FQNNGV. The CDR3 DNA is TGTGCCAGCAGCTTCCAACAGGGGGGAGTATACGAGCAGTACTTC. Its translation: CASSFQQGGVYEQYF.

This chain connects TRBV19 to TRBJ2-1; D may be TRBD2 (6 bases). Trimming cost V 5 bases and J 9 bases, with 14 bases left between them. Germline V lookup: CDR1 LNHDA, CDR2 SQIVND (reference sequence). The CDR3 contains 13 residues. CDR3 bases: TGTGCCAGTAGTGCCTACGGGGGACGTGAGCAGTTCTTC. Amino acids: CASSAYGGREQFF.

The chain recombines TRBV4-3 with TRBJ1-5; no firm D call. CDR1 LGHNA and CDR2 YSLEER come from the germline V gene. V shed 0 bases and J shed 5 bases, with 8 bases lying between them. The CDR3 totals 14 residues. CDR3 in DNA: TGCGCCAGCAGCCAAGATCTTTCCGATCAGCCCCAGCATTTT. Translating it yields CASSQDLSDQPQHF.

DNA for the CDR3: TGTGCCAGCATATGGGGGGCGCAAGGTTCACCCCTCCACTTT. Amino acids: CASIWGAQGSPLHF. V and J are TRBV2 and TRBJ1-6, with TRBD1 as a possible D gene (6 bases). Germline loops: CDR1 SNHLY, CDR2 FYNNEI. The CDR3 consists of 14 residues. V was cut by 7 bases and J by 9 bases, with 16 bases left in between.

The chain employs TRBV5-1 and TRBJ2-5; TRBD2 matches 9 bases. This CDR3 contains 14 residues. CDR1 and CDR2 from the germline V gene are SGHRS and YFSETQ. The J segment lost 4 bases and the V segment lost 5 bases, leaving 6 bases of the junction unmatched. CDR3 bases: TGCGCCAGCAGTTCCGGGACTAGCTTAGAGACCCAGTACTTC. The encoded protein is CASSSGTSLETQYF.

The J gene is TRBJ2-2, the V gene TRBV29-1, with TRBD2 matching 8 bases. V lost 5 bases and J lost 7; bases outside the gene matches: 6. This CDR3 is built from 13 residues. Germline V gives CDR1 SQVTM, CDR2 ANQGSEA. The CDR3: CSVKRGSVGELFF. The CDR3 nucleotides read TGCAGCGTTAAGCGGGGGTCGGTCGGGGAGCTGTTTTTT.

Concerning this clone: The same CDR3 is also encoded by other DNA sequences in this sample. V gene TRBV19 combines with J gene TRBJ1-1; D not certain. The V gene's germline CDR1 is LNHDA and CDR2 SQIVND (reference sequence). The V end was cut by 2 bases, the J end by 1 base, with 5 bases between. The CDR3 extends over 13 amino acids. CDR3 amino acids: CASSIRGNTEAFF. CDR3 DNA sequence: TGTGCCAGTAGTATACGCGGGAACACTGAAGCTTTCTTT. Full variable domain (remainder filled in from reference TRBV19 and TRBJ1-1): DGGITQSPKYLFRKEGQNVTLSCEQNLNHDAMYWYRQDPGQGLRLIYYSQIVNDFQKGDIAEGYSVSREKKESFPLTVTSAQKNPTAFYLCASSIRGNTEAFFGQGTRLTVV.

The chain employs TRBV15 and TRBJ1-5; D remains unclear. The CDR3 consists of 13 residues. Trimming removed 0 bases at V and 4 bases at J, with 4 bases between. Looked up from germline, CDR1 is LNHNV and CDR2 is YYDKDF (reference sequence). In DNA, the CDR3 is TGTGCCACCAGCAGAGATATAAATCAGCCCCAGCATTTT. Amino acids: CATSRDINQPQHF.

Here the CDR3 reads CATSRALRGSYNEQFF. The DNA of the CDR3 is TGTGCCACCAGCAGAGCCTTACGGGGGAGCTACAATGAGCAGTTCTTC. This chain uses TRBV15 with TRBJ2-1; maybe TRBD2 (6 bases). This CDR3 has 16 residues. V shed 1 base and J shed 3 bases, with 13 bases lying between them. The germline V gene encodes CDR1 LNHNV and CDR2 YYDKDF (reference sequence).

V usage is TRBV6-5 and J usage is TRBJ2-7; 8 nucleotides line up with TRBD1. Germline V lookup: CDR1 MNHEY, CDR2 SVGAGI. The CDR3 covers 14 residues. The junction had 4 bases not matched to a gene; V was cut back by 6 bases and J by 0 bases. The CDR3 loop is CASRPGQGSYEQYF. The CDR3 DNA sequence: TGTGCCAGCAGACCCGGACAGGGCTCCTACGAGCAGTACTTC.

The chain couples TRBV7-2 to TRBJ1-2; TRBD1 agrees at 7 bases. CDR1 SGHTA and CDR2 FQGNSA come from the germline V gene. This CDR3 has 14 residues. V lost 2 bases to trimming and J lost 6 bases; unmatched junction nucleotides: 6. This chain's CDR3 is CASSLRGTEHGYTF. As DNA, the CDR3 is TGTGCCAGCAGCTTAAGGGGGACAGAGCATGGCTACACCTTC.

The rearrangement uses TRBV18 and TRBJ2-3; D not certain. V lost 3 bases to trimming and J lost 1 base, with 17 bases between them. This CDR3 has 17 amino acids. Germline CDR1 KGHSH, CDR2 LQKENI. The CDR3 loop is CASSPVGSPQGTDTQYF. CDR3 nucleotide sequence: TGTGCCAGCTCACCGGTGGGGTCGCCGCAGGGCACAGATACGCAGTATTTT.

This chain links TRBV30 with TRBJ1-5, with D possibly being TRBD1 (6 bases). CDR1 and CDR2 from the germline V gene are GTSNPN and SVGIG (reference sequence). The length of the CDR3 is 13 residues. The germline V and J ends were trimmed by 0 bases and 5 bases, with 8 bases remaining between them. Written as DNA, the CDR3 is TGTGCCTGGAGTGTACAGGGACATCAGCCCCAGCATTTT. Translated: CAWSVQGHQPQHF.

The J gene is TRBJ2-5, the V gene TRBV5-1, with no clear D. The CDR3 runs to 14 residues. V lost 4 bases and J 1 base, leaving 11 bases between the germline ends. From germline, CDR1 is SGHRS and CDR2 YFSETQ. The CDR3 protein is CASSGMVGQETQYF. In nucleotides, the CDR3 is TGCGCCAGCAGCGGGATGGTGGGCCAAGAGACCCAGTACTTC.

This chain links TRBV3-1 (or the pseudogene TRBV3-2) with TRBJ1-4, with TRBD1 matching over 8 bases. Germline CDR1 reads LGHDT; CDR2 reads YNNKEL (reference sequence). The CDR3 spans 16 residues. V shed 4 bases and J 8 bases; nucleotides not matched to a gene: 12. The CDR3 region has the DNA TGTGCCAGCAGCCGCGCTAGAAGGACAGGGCGAGAAAAACTGTTTTTT. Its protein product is CASSRARRTGREKLFF.

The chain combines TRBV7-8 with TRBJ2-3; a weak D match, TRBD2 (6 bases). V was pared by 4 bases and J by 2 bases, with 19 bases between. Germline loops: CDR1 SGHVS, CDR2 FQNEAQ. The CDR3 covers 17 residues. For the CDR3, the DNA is TGTGCCAGCAGCTGGGAGCCCCTGCAGCGGGTCACAGATACGCAGTATTTT. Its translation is CASSWEPLQRVTDTQYF.

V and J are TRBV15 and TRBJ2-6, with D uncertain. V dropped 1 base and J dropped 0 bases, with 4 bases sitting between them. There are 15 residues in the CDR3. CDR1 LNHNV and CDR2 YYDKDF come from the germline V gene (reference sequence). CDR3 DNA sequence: TGTGCCACCAGCAGAGTAGGCTCTGGGGCCAACGTCCTGACTTTC. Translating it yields CATSRVGSGANVLTF.

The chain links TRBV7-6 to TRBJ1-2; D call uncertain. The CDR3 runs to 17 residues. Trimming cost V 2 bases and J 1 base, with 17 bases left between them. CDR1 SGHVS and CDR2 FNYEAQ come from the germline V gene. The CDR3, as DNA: TGTGCCAGCAGCTTAAATGGGAGCCCTCTCCTTAACTATGGCTACACCTTC. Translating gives CASSLNGSPLLNYGYTF.